These 21 T cell receptor beta chains came from one sample sequenced in a study of tumor-infiltrating lymphocytes in oesophageal squamous cell carcinoma. TCRdb itself ran the PCR reads through MiXCR, one entry per CDR3 protein. Of around 22,000 distinct CDR3 sequences listed, approximately 35% are singletons. The specimen was esophageal tumor tissue. The receptors were gathered from a female donor with esophageal squamous cell carcinoma.

This clonotype was observed at least ten times. V is TRBV11-2 and J is TRBJ1-6; D unclear. V lost 1 base to trimming and J lost 10 bases, with 20 bases between them. From germline, CDR1 is SGHAT and CDR2 FQNNGV. The CDR3 has 17 residues. The CDR3 reads CASSLVPTGRVGSPLHF. In DNA form, the CDR3 reads TGTGCCAGCAGCTTAGTCCCAACCGGGAGGGTTGGCTCACCCCTCCACTTT.

As regards this clonotype: This is likely a read error, given that the CDR3 carries no conserved phenylalanine or tryptophan at its end. It is unclear where the CDR3 begins or ends on the DNA, so no DNA is shown, and the CDR3 is as TCRdb lists it. This chain uses TRBV7-2 with TRBJ2-7; the DNA was not used to check the table's D call, TRBD1. The CDR3 has 14 residues if both end residues are counted. Germline V CDR1 and CDR2: SGHTA, FQGNSA. The CDR3 loop reads CASSIQNRAGAFGS.

J is TRBJ1-4 and V is TRBV5-6; D remains unclear. Trimming removed 0 bases at V and 3 bases at J, with 12 bases between. The CDR3 is 16 amino acids. Germline CDR1 SGHDT, CDR2 YYEEEE. Here the CDR3 reads CASSLDAVGSNEKLFF. The CDR3 DNA reads TGTGCCAGCAGCTTGGATGCGGTGGGCTCTAATGAAAAACTGTTTTTT.

Notes on this clonotype: A much larger clone is a single base away; this may be a read error. The rearrangement joins TRBV7-9 to TRBJ2-5; D remains unclear. Germline V CDR1 and CDR2: SEHNR, FQNEAQ (reference sequence). The length of the CDR3 is 11 residues. V was trimmed by 5 bases and J by 11 bases, leaving 12 bases between them. The CDR3 DNA reads TGTGCCAGCAGCCCCCGCGTTGAGCAGTACTTC. Translated, it gives CASSPRVEQYF.

This clonotype was counted at least ten times. This chain joins TRBV7-9 and TRBJ1-5; D is perhaps TRBD1 (5 bases). The CDR3 sequence is 13 residues long. Germline V lookup: CDR1 SEHNR, CDR2 FQNEAQ (reference sequence). The V and J ends lost 2 bases and 5 bases respectively, with 7 bases between them. The CDR3 DNA reads TGTGCCAGCAGCTTAAAAGGGGATCAGCCCCAGCATTTT. Protein: CASSLKGDQPQHF.

This clonotype appeared many times. The chain joins TRBV5-4 to TRBJ1-2, with D possibly TRBD1 on 6 matching bases. Per germline, CDR1 SGHNT and CDR2 YYREEE (reference sequence). Trimming cost V 4 bases and J 7 bases, with 11 bases left between them. This CDR3 has 12 residues. DNA for the CDR3: TGTGCCAGCAGCGGGACATCGAGTGGCTACACCTTC. As protein: CASSGTSSGYTF.

This clonotype was detected many times. This chain links TRBV10-3 with TRBJ1-4; no firm D call. The V end lost 2 bases, the J end lost 3 bases, and 7 bases lay between the germline ends. This CDR3 is 14 amino acids long. The germline CDR1 and CDR2 sequences are ENHRY and SYGVKD. In nucleotides, the CDR3 is TGTGCCATCAGTGAGGGGCGAGCTAATGAAAAACTGTTTTTT. Translating it yields CAISEGRANEKLFF.

This clonotype appeared a few times. The rearrangement joins TRBV2 to TRBJ2-7, with D maybe TRBD1 (5 bases). The DNA end is a closer match to TRBJ2-1, so the J assignment may be wrong. The germline V gene encodes CDR1 SNHLY and CDR2 FYNNEI. This CDR3 has 14 residues. For the CDR3, the DNA is TGTGCCAGCAGTGACGAGTTTGGGGCGGAGACCCAGTTCTTC. Translated: CASSDEFGAETQFF.

This clonotype was observed many times. This sequence joins TRBV19 and TRBJ2-1, with 12 bases fitting TRBD2. Germline loops: CDR1 LNHDA, CDR2 SQIVND (reference sequence). The V and J ends lost 6 bases and 0 bases, in that order; junction bases with no gene match: 21. The CDR3 is made up of 22 amino acids. This CDR3 reads CASRLKHRVQETSGSSYNEQFF. CDR3 nucleotides: TGTGCCAGTAGGCTTAAACATAGGGTGCAGGAGACTAGCGGGAGCTCCTACAATGAGCAGTTCTTC.

This clonotype showed up many times. The V call is TRBV5-1, the J call TRBJ2-4; D is perhaps TRBD1 (6 bases). The J call is doubtful: the DNA matches TRBJ2-5 better. The CDR3 has 13 residues. Germline V gene lookup returns CDR1 SGHRS and CDR2 YFSETQ. CDR3 in DNA: TGCGCCAGCAGCATCGGACAGAGGGAGACCCAGTACTTC. As protein: CASSIGQRETQYF.

The table lists this clonotype with a count of one. At one of its ends the junction is not consistent with the germline gene, which may arise from a read error. The chain recombines TRBV5-1 with TRBJ2-7, with TRBD2 as a possible D gene (5 bases). The CDR3 is 13 amino acids. In germline, CDR1 is SGHRS, CDR2 YFSETQ. The CDR3, as DNA: TGCGCCAGCAAATACGAGGGAATGCCACCCCTCCACTTC. Encoded protein: CASKYEGMPPLHF. Based on the CDR3 plus reference TRBV5-1 and TRBJ2-7, the full variable domain is KAGVTQTPRYLIKTRGQQVTLSCSPISGHRSVSWYQQTPGQGLQFLFEYFSETQRNKGNFPGRFSGRQFSNSRSEMNVSTLELGDSALYLCASKYEGMPPLHFGPGTRLTVT.

This clonotype was seen a few times. The chain employs TRBV7-2 and TRBJ2-3, with D unresolved. This CDR3 has 13 amino acids. Looked up from germline, CDR1 is SGHTA and CDR2 is FQGNSA. Trimming pared 5 bases from V and 5 bases from J, leaving 11 bases between. This chain's CDR3 is CASSPNERDTQYF. The DNA of the CDR3 is TGTGCCAGCAGCCCCAATGAGCGAGATACGCAGTATTTT.

This clonotype was seen many times. This rearrangement joins TRBV4-1 to TRBJ2-5; 8 bases are a match to TRBD2. Matching the DNA end better, TRBJ2-1 makes the J call doubtful. The length of the CDR3 is 16 residues. Germline CDR1 is MGHRA and CDR2 is YSYEKL. DNA of the CDR3: TGCGCCAGCAGCCAAGATCGCGGACTAGCAAGTAATGAGCAGTTCTTC. Its translation is CASSQDRGLASNEQFF.

This clonotype showed up just a few times. V usage is TRBV2 and J usage is TRBJ2-2; D perhaps matches TRBD1 (6 bases). Germline assignment: CDR1 SNHLY and CDR2 FYNNEI. CDR3 length: 13 amino acids. V shed 6 bases and J shed 1 base, with 6 bases lying between them. CDR3 region: CASRTGNTGELFF. The CDR3 region has the DNA TGTGCCAGCAGGACAGGGAACACCGGGGAGCTGTTTTTT.

Concerning this clonotype itself: A much bigger clone sits one base away, suggesting this may be a read error. J is TRBJ2-5 and V is TRBV5-1, with TRBD2 matching 11 bases. With the DNA end fitting TRBJ2-7 better, the J assignment may be wrong. Germline assignment: CDR1 SGHRS and CDR2 YFSETQ. CDR3 length: 13 residues. The CDR3 bases are TGCGCCAGCAGATCCGGGACTAGCGGCGAGCAGTACTTC. Its protein product is CASRSGTSGEQYF.

The chain links TRBV12-3 or TRBV12-4 to TRBJ1-5; no firm D call. This CDR3 comprises 17 residues. The V and J ends lost 0 bases and 6 bases respectively, with 18 bases between them. For the CDR3, the DNA is TGTGCCAGCAGTTTAGCCACTGGGCCTCAAGGTAGTCAGCCCCAGCATTTT. Protein product: CASSLATGPQGSQPQHF.

The chain combines TRBV19 with TRBJ1-4; perhaps TRBD1 as D (5 bases). This CDR3 has 16 residues. Germline V lookup: CDR1 LNHDA, CDR2 SQIVND (reference sequence). V was cut by 5 bases and J by 4 bases, with 17 bases left in between. The CDR3 here is CASSSFQRGFNEKLFF. In nucleotides, the CDR3 is TGTGCCAGTAGTTCCTTCCAGCGGGGGTTTAATGAAAAACTGTTTTTT. Filled out from reference TRBV19 and TRBJ1-4, the complete variable domain reads DGGITQSPKYLFRKEGQNVTLSCEQNLNHDAMYWYRQDPGQGLRLIYYSQIVNDFQKGDIAEGYSVSREKKESFPLTVTSAQKNPTAFYLCASSSFQRGFNEKLFFGSGTQLSVL.

The sample holds many counts of this clonotype. The rearrangement joins TRBV2 to TRBJ2-3; 13 bases map to TRBD2. Germline V gene sequence: CDR1 SNHLY, CDR2 FYNNEI. CDR3 size: 17 residues. The V segment lost 6 bases and the J segment 0 bases; nucleotides outside the gene matches: 6. The CDR3 DNA reads TGTGCCAGCAGAACTGGGACTAGCGGGGAGAGCACAGATACGCAGTATTTT. The encoded protein is CASRTGTSGESTDTQYF.

This clonotype was observed at least ten times. The rearrangement uses TRBV19 and TRBJ2-5, with D unresolved. Trimming took off 3 bases at V and 1 base at J, with 15 bases between the two ends. The germline V gene has CDR1 LNHDA and CDR2 SQIVND (reference sequence). CDR3 length equals 16 residues. The DNA for the CDR3 is TGTGCCAGTAGTATTGTAACTACCTCCACCCAAGAGACCCAGTACTTC. This translates into CASSIVTTSTQETQYF. The entire variable domain, with the rest obtained from reference TRBV19 and TRBJ2-5, is as follows: DGGITQSPKYLFRKEGQNVTLSCEQNLNHDAMYWYRQDPGQGLRLIYYSQIVNDFQKGDIAEGYSVSREKKESFPLTVTSAQKNPTAFYLCASSIVTTSTQETQYFGPGTRLLVL.

Regarding this clonotype: A read error is possible here, since a much larger clone lies one base away. The J gene is TRBJ2-4, the V gene TRBV11-3, with TRBD2 as a possible D gene (6 bases). The CDR3 has 12 residues. The germline gives CDR1 SGHNT, CDR2 YENEEA. The CDR3 nucleotides read TGTGTCAGCAGCTTAGATCCTAGCGTGCAGTACTTC. Its translation: CVSSLDPSVQYF.

There are many counts of this clonotype. V gene TRBV6-1 combines with J gene TRBJ1-1; D may be TRBD1 (5 bases). V lost 5 bases and J 0 bases, leaving 16 bases between the germline ends. The CDR3 is made up of 16 amino acids. Per germline, CDR1 MNHNS and CDR2 SASEGT. The CDR3 spells CASSREGTPLNTEAFF. The CDR3 DNA sequence: TGTGCCAGCAGTAGGGAAGGGACCCCCTTGAACACTGAAGCTTTCTTT.